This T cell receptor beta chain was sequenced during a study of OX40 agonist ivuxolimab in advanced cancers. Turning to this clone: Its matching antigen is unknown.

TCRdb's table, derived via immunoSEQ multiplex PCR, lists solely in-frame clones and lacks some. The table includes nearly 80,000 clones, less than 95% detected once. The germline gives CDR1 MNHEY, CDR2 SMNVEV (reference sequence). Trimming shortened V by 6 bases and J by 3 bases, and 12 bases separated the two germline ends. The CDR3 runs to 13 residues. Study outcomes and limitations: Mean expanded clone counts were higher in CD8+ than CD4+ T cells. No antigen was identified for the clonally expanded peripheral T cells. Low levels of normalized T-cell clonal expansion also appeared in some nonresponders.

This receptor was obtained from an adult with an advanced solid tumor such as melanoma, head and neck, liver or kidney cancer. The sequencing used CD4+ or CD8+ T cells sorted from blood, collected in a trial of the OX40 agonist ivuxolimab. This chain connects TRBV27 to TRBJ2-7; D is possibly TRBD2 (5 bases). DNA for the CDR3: TGTGCCAGCAGACCCCCCGGACTCTACGAGCAGTACTTC. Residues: CASRPPGLYEQYF.